This T cell receptor (beta chain) was captured in a study of blood T cell repertoires in COVID-19. Overall study: Both acute and convalescent COVID-19 samples were obtained from the United States, Italy and Spain.

The V and J ends lost 4 bases and 2 bases, in that order; junction bases with no gene match: 2. Germline-derived CDR1 and CDR2 are MGHRA and YSYEKL. The CDR3 contains 14 residues. The authors' processing: Amplified reference gene primers provided the basis for estimating nucleated cell counts. Assay used: immunoSEQ multiplex PCR; TCRdb lists only in-frame clones, some missing. The V and J calls and clone size were taken over from that table, and D and trimming were inferred from the DNA. The top ten hold 5.3% of the sample, which has about 330,000 clones, 80% to 90% seen once. Participants were aged about 18 to 100 years from more than 20 US areas. Donors in Cohort 3 who had recovered were those with two negative PCRs, healthcare professional clearance, or resolution of their symptoms.

The genes are TRBV4-1 and TRBJ1-5; 7 bases are shared with TRBD1. The material sequenced was PBMCs or T cells enriched from blood (not recorded which). The clonotype comes from a young woman who had recovered from COVID-19. In nucleotides, the CDR3 is TGCGCCAGCAGCCGGGGGACAGGCAATCAGCCCCAGCATTTT. Residues: CASSRGTGNQPQHF.